Each of the 11 T cell receptor beta chains below was sequenced from the same sample in a study of shared T cell receptors in the human thymus (dated by TCRdb to the early 2020s). Preparation of the library involved the immunoSEQ multiplex PCR assay. In its TCRdb copy, this immuneACCESS table keeps in-frame sequences only and misses some clones. Where compared with another copy, unresolved V genes explain less than half of these, and the others have no known cause. The sample data list approximately 760,000 clones, and roughly 88% of these were observed just once. Over 0.008% of the sample goes to the ten largest clones. The sample was also linked to a second study, of human thymus T cells.

What was sequenced was thymocytes. These receptors all stem from a girl younger than two with a congenital heart defect. Donor details come from another sample of the same person, matched by shared clones.

The rearrangement joins TRBV7-6 to TRBJ1-6; the D is unclear. Trimming removed 0 bases at V and 15 bases at J, with 15 bases between. The CDR3 has 14 amino acids. Germline V gene lookup returns CDR1 SGHVS and CDR2 FNYEAQ. The DNA for the CDR3 is TGTGCCAGCAGCTTAGCTCGGCACGGGTCGGACCTCCACTTT. This codes for CASSLARHGSDLHF.

This clone was counted between two and nine times. This chain connects TRBV12-5 to TRBJ1-2; 9 positions agree with TRBD1. Trimming removed 5 bases from V and 5 bases from J; junction bases left unmatched: 12. CDR3 length: 16 residues. CDR1 LGHNT and CDR2 FRNRAP come from the germline V gene. CDR3 residues: CASGPTGGEEDYGYTF. The CDR3 nucleotides are TGTGCTAGTGGTCCTACAGGGGGCGAGGAAGATTATGGCTACACCTTC.

The chain carries TRBV4-1 and TRBJ1-1, with a weak D call TRBD1 (5 bases). The germline V gene encodes CDR1 MGHRA and CDR2 YSYEKL. This CDR3 contains 15 residues. V was trimmed by 2 bases and J by 1 base, leaving 11 bases between them. This chain's CDR3 is CASSQKGDRNTEAFF. CDR3 nucleotide sequence: TGCGCCAGCAGCCAAAAAGGAGACAGGAACACTGAAGCTTTCTTT.

V is TRBV2 and J is TRBJ2-4; 9 bases are shared with TRBD1. V lost 4 bases, J lost 6 bases, and 1 base stayed unmatched. CDR3 length: 13 residues. Germline V gene data show CDR1 as SNHLY and CDR2 as FYNNEI. CDR3 DNA sequence: TGTGCCAGCAGTGGGGGACAGGGAAACATTCAGTACTTC. Translated, it gives CASSGGQGNIQYF.

V is TRBV19 and J is TRBJ1-1; 7 nucleotides agree with TRBD1. This CDR3 has 14 residues. Per the germline V gene, CDR1 is LNHDA and CDR2 is SQIVND (reference sequence). J gave up 0 bases and V 8 bases, and 6 bases lay outside the gene matches. The CDR3 here is CASSDRDLNTEAFF. The CDR3 nucleotides read TGTGCCAGTTCAGACAGGGATTTGAACACTGAAGCTTTCTTT.

The chain employs TRBV7-6 and TRBJ2-1, with a possible D match to TRBD1 (6 bases). CDR3 length: 17 amino acids. Per the germline V gene, CDR1 is SGHVS and CDR2 is FNYEAQ. The ends were cut back, 0 bases at V and 1 base at J, with 13 bases in the middle. CDR3 coding DNA: TGTGCCAGCAGCTTAGCGCGGACAGCTTTTTCCTACAATGAGCAGTTCTTC. Translation gives CASSLARTAFSYNEQFF.

This rearrangement joins TRBV5-6 to TRBJ2-5; TRBD2 matches 11 bases. CDR1 and CDR2 from the germline V gene are SGHDT and YYEEEE. CDR3 length equals 16 residues. The ends lost 2 bases at V and 2 bases at J; junction bases unmatched: 5. CDR3 loop: CASSFEGLAEQETQYF. In DNA, the CDR3 is TGTGCCAGCAGCTTCGAGGGACTAGCGGAGCAAGAGACCCAGTACTTC.

CDR3 amino acids: CASSRRTRDMRSYEQYF. The CDR3 nucleotides read TGCGCCAGCAGCCGTCGAACCCGGGACATGAGGTCCTACGAGCAGTACTTC. The J gene is TRBJ2-7, the V gene TRBV4-3, with D maybe TRBD1 (6 bases). Germline V gene data show CDR1 as LGHNA and CDR2 as YSLEER. CDR3 length: 17 amino acids. The V end was cut by 4 bases, the J end by 1 base, with 20 bases between.

The rearrangement joins TRBV15 to TRBJ2-3, with unresolved D. V shed 0 bases and J shed 2 bases, with 9 bases lying between them. The CDR3 runs 15 residues. Per the germline V gene, CDR1 is LNHNV and CDR2 is YYDKDF (reference sequence). CDR3 residues: CATSREGRYTDTQYF. DNA of the CDR3: TGTGCCACCAGCAGAGAGGGCAGATACACAGATACGCAGTATTTT.

The chain recombines TRBV10-3 with TRBJ1-6; D is undetermined. This CDR3 is 14 amino acids long. V was cut by 3 bases and J by 9 bases, with 12 bases left in between. From germline, CDR1 is ENHRY and CDR2 SYGVKD. This chain's CDR3 is CAISERDIGSPLHF. CDR3 coding DNA: TGTGCCATCAGTGAAAGAGACATTGGTTCACCCCTCCACTTT.

The chain employs TRBV15 and TRBJ1-2, with TRBD1 matching over 7 bases. The CDR3 is 13 amino acids. Trimming removed 5 bases from V and 8 bases from J; junction bases left unmatched: 8. Germline V lookup: CDR1 LNHNV, CDR2 YYDKDF (reference sequence). In DNA, the CDR3 is TGTGCCACCAGCCCTGACAGGGTCGGGGGCTACACCTTC. Protein product: CATSPDRVGGYTF.